One T cell receptor (beta chain) is described in this entry. Its cognate antigen has yet to be identified. Per-nucleotide qualities are absent, and no much larger clonotype sits a single base away. The data belong to a study of blood T cell repertoires in COVID-19 (dated by TCRdb to 2020 to 2021). Turning to the overall study: Collaborator samples came from the United States, Italy and Spain and covered acute and convalescent phases of COVID-19. Where available, HLA class I and class II types were taken from metadata supplied by the sample provider and were not determined by assay-based typing. The dataset comprised deeply sampled blood TCRbeta repertoires from subjects exposed to, actively infected with, or recovered from COVID-19. The prospective study material was composed of cDNA or gDNA derived from T cells, B-cell-depleted T cells, or PBMCs. A de-identified subject ID, COVID-19 status, age in years and sex were almost always included in the sample metadata. A freely available public database, intended as a resource for researchers studying the immune response to SARS-CoV-2, is where the repertoires were released. Samples came from the ongoing ImmuneRACE study (first 160 participants) plus 1,254 subjects from 6 global collaborators.

The collaborating institutions used their own protocols to collect whole blood in K2EDTA tubes. For TCRbeta analysis, collaborators shipped samples in one of three forms: frozen whole blood, isolated PBMCs, or DNA extracted from either of those sample types. TCRbeta CDR3 regions were amplified from genomic DNA using the immunoSEQ Assay, a bias-controlled multiplex PCR. Concerning the study's data processing: Nucleated cell counts per sample were estimated from amplification of reference gene primers within the assay. To quantify the absolute abundance of each unique TCRbeta CDR3 rearrangement, sequence reads were collapsed and filtered. Productive Simpson clonality was computed per sample as the square root of Simpson's diversity index over productive rearrangements. Sourced from immuneACCESS, this table was stored by TCRdb with only in-frame sequences that have V and J called. A share of the clones is absent; for the studies checked, an unresolved V gene accounts for under half, and the remainder has no known explanation. The DNA gave D and trimming, while V, J and clone size come from that table. Recorded for this sample are 150,000 to 200,000 clones; roughly 85% of them occurred a single time. The top ten clones comprise roughly 21% of the sample.

The V end loses 2 bases and the J end loses 1 base, and a stretch of 9 bases separates them. Its CDR3 holds 14 amino acids, cysteine through phenylalanine. Only CDR3 DNA is held: 42 bases, read in frame from base 1. Sequences SGDLS (CDR1) and YYNGEE (CDR2) are obtained from the germline V gene. Study-level results and caveats: The amount of clinical and demographic metadata varied by source and participant and was provided uncurated.

The sequenced sample consisted of peripheral blood. This receptor was obtained from a man aged 55 to 69 with active or convalescent COVID-19. The chain is made from TRBV9 and TRBJ1-1; no confident D gene assignment can be made. This receptor carries the CDR3 CASSVSNRNTEAFF. The DNA reads TGTGCCAGCAGCGTTTCCAACAGGAACACTGAAGCTTTCTTT.